This T cell receptor (beta chain) was sequenced for a study of molecular identifiers for immune sequencing clone quantification. Naive CD8 T cells were sorted, and the gate applied was CD8+CD4-CCR7+CD45RA+. V was clipped by 6 bases and J by 3 bases; unmatched bases: 9. This CDR3 region has 15 residues. CDR1 and CDR2 (germline): MDHEN, SYDVKM. On this clonotype itself: Its antigen remains unknown. This may come from a read error, since a much larger clone is one base off.

Study-level findings and limits: Barcode collisions between identical TCR molecules could shrink estimates of highly expanded clone sizes.

A single record per CDR3 protein comes from TCRdb applying MiXCR to the PCR reads. Of roughly 320,000 distinct CDR3 sequences detected, 24% appear once; the ten largest clones hold 0.7% to 0.95%. The gene calls are TRBV28 and TRBJ2-7, with TRBD1 matching over 9 bases. The TCR was taken from a human donor in good health. Some libraries in this study had Jurkat cell RNA spiked in. The sequenced sample consisted of naive CD8+ T cells from blood, with Jurkat cell RNA spiked in. The subset is: FACS-sorted CD8+CD4-CCR7+CD45RA+ naive T cells. The CDR3 spells CASRTGTGSLYEQYF. Here the CDR3 DNA reads TGTGCCAGCAGGACCGGGACAGGGAGTCTCTACGAGCAGTACTTC.